This T cell receptor (beta chain) emerged from a study of PD-L1 blockade in urothelial cancer. Repertoires were generated with immunoSEQ multiplex PCR, while TCRdb's copy carries only in-frame clones and drops some. Here the sample spans about 88,000 clones, roughly 90% being singletons. There are 15 residues in the CDR3. CDR1 and CDR2 from the germline V gene are MGHDK and SYGVNS. V lost 4 bases and J 1 base, leaving 12 bases between the germline ends. This clonotype was sampled from a man aged 55 to 69 with urothelial cancer. The chain recombines TRBV25-1 with TRBJ2-3; a possible D gene is TRBD2 (6 bases). Sequenced material: PBMCs, taken around atezolizumab (anti-PD-L1) treatment. CDR3: CASSVISGGTDTQYF. As DNA, the CDR3 is TGTGCCAGCAGTGTTATTAGCGGAGGCACAGATACGCAGTATTTT.